A selection of T cell receptor beta chains follows, all from one sample in a study of Graves' ophthalmopathy and Graves' hyperthyroidism. TCRdb fed the multiplex PCR reads into MiXCR, producing one record per CDR3 protein. The sample yields 350,000 to 400,000 distinct CDR3 sequences, roughly 18% seen once. Sequencing used peripheral blood. The receptors originated from a woman younger than 30 with Graves' ophthalmopathy. Both conserved end residues are trimmed from each CDR3. D genes are given only for firm matches.

AWSLPSGYEQY,.,TRBV30,TRBJ2-7
ASSVGGFYGYT,.,TRBV7-9,TRBJ1-2
ASSTWGEVDQPQH,.,TRBV19,TRBJ1-5
AWSVRTGPYEQY,.,TRBV30,TRBJ2-7
ASRTGQGSHSPLH,TRBD1,TRBV6-5,TRBJ1-6
ASSGDLALGQY,.,TRBV12-3/TRBV12-4,TRBJ2-7
ATSDSHQPEAF,.,TRBV24-1,TRBJ1-1
ASSFNMKRGPTGELF,.,TRBV6-2/TRBV6-3,TRBJ2-2
AISDRENTEAF,.,TRBV10-3,TRBJ1-1
ASSSGGRGWSTGELF,.,TRBV11-2,TRBJ2-2
AWRRGLQWNSPLH,TRBD1,TRBV30,TRBJ1-6
ASSLRQISNQPQH,.,TRBV28,TRBJ1-5
ASSLSRDRYEQY,.,TRBV7-2,TRBJ2-7
ASSTENSKISYSSYEQY,.,TRBV7-2,TRBJ2-7
ASSYEVENPYYEQY,.,TRBV6-5,TRBJ2-7
ASSRVTSNTGELF,.,TRBV6-1,TRBJ2-2
ASSSNQGHTEAF,.,TRBV7-9,TRBJ1-1
ASTLTGLPSNYGYT,.,TRBV11-1,TRBJ1-2
ASRSPGGGPQH,.,TRBV6-5,TRBJ1-5
ASSDRNHEQY,.,TRBV6-2/TRBV6-3,TRBJ2-7
ASSEVTGELF,.,TRBV2,TRBJ2-2
ASGDSATGELF,TRBD2,TRBV3-1,TRBJ2-2
ATSGLRQGGGYT,.,TRBV15,TRBJ1-2
ASRGGGLSYEQY,.,TRBV19,TRBJ2-7
ASSPSRTSSYEQY,TRBD2,TRBV28,TRBJ2-7
ASSQGRVDGTDTQY,.,TRBV6-1,TRBJ2-3
SVDKGEETQY,.,TRBV29-1,TRBJ2-5